The clone carrying this TCR beta chain has only a few counts. Assay: immunoSEQ multiplex PCR; the TCRdb copy retains only in-frame clones and omits some. The sample has nearly 70,000 clones, approximately 90% seen once; the top ten hold 4.7%. This specimen belongs to a study of technical replicates of blood from a handful of donors. Germline V gene lookup returns CDR1 SGHNT and CDR2 YYREEE (reference sequence). V shed 3 bases and J shed 2 bases, with 11 bases lying between them. The CDR3 covers 15 residues. The receptor comes from a human donor in good health. Some clones in this sample may be carry-over from other donors' samples. Sequencing input: PBMCs. This chain connects TRBV5-4 to TRBJ2-2, with a possible D match to TRBD2 (6 bases). Here the CDR3 DNA reads TGTGCCAGCAGCTGGGGCGGGGAAAACACCGGGGAGCTGTTTTTT. As protein: CASSWGGENTGELFF. The entire variable domain, with the rest obtained from reference TRBV5-4 and TRBJ2-2, is as follows: ETGVTQSPTHLIKTRGQQVTLRCSSQSGHNTVSWYQQALGQGPQFIFQYYREEENGRGNFPPRFSGLQFPNYSSELNVNALELDDSALYLCASSWGGENTGELFFGEGSRLTVL.